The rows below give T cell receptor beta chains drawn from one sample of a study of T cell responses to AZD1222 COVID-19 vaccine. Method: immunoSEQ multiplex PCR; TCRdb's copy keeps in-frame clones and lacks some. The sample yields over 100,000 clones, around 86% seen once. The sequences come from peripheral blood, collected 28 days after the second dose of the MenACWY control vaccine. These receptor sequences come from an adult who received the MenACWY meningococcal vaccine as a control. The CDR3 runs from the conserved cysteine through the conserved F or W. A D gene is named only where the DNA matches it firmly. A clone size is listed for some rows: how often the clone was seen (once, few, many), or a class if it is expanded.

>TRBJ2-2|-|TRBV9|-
CASSSPGGTGELFF
TGTGCCAGCAGCTCCCCAGGGGGGACCGGGGAGCTGTTTTTT
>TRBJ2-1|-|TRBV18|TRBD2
CASSAGGSSYNEQFF
TGTGCCAGCTCCGCCGGGGGGAGCTCCTACAATGAGCAGTTCTTC
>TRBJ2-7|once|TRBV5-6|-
CASSSDLRQYF
TGTGCCAGCAGCTCTGACCTACGGCAGTACTTC
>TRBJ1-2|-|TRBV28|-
CASSLYSGVNYGYTF
TGTGCCAGCAGTTTATACAGTGGGGTTAACTATGGCTACACCTTC
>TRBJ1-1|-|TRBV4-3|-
CASSQDRAGRGTFF
TGCGCCAGCAGCCAAGATAGGGCAGGGCGGGGAACTTTCTTT
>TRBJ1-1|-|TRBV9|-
CASSVVSEGGEAFF
TGTGCCAGCAGCGTAGTAAGCGAGGGTGGTGAAGCTTTCTTT
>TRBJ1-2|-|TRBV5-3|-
CARSLRRRRGYTF
TGTGCCAGAAGCTTGCGGCGCCGGCGCGGCTACACCTTC
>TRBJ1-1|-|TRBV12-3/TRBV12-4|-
CASTWGGTAEAFF
TGTGCCAGCACCTGGGGGGGAACGGCTGAAGCTTTCTTT
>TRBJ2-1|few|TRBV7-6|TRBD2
CASSPTGTGGSEQFF
TGTGCCAGCAGCCCTACCGGGACGGGGGGTAGCGAGCAGTTCTTC
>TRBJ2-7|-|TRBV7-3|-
CASSLMGTSEQYF
TGTGCCAGCAGCTTAATGGGGACGAGTGAGCAGTACTTC
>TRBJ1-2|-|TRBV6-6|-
CASSYSRTEVYGYTF
TGTGCCAGCAGTTACTCGAGGACAGAAGTTTATGGCTACACCTTC
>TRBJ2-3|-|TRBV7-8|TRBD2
CASSVLAGATDTQYF
TGTGCCAGCAGCGTGCTAGCGGGGGCCACAGATACGCAGTATTTT
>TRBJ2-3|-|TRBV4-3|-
CASSQVQADTQYF
TGCGCCAGCAGCCAGGTTCAGGCAGATACGCAGTATTTT
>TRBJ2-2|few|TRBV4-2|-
CASSQVRGSNTGELFF
TGTGCCAGCAGCCAAGTACGAGGGTCGAACACCGGGGAGCTGTTTTTT
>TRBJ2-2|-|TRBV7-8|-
CASSMSSLATGELFF
TGTGCCAGCAGCATGTCGAGCCTGGCCACCGGGGAGCTGTTTTTT
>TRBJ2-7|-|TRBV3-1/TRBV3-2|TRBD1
CASSQGRDRFYEQYF
TGTGCCAGCAGCCAAGGTAGGGACAGGTTCTACGAGCAGTACTTC
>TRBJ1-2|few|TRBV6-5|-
CASSARLGDPYTF
TGTGCCAGCAGCGCTCGTTTGGGGGACCCCTACACCTTC
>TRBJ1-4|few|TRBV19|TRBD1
CASSTSRIQGRGQTGSNEKLFF
TGTGCCAGTAGTACCTCACGGATACAGGGGCGGGGGCAGACCGGATCTAATGAAAAACTGTTTTTT
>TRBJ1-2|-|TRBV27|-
CASSLSPGRGYTF
TGTGCCAGCAGTTTATCTCCCGGGAGGGGCTACACCTTC
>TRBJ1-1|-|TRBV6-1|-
CASSDPARAVEAFF
TGTGCCAGCAGTGACCCCGCTCGGGCGGTTGAAGCTTTCTTT
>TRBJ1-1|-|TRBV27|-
CASTMRGAGLNTEAFF
TGTGCCAGCACTATGAGGGGGGCGGGGTTGAACACTGAAGCTTTCTTT
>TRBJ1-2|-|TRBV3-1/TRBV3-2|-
CASSQDRAGGYTF
TGTGCCAGCAGCCAAGACAGGGCGGGTGGCTACACCTTC